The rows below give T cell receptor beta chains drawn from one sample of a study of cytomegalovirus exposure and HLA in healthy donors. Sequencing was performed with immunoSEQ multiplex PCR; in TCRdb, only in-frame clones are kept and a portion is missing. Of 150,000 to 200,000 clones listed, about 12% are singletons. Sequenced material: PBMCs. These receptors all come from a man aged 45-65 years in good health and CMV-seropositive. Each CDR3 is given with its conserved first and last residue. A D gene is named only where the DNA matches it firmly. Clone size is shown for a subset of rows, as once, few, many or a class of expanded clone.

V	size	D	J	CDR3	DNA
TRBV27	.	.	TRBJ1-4	CASGSWRTNEKLFF	TGTGCCAGCGGATCGTGGAGGACTAATGAAAAACTGTTTTTT
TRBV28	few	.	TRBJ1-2	CASSPDYGYTF	TGTGCCAGCAGCCCGGACTATGGCTACACCTTC
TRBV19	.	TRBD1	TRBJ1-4	CASGDRGLESHF	TGTGCCAGTGGGGACAGGGGGCTCGAGAGCCATTTT
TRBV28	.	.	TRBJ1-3	CASSLTGHPVGNTIYF	TGTGCCAGCAGCCTTACGGGACATCCCGTCGGGAACACCATATATTTT
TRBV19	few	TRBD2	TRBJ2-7	CASSIRSGGREQYF	TGTGCCAGTAGTATAAGAAGCGGGGGTCGCGAGCAGTACTTC
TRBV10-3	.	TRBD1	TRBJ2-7	CAIREDRVPYEQYF	TGTGCCATCAGAGAAGACAGGGTCCCCTACGAGCAGTACTTC
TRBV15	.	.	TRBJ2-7	CATSREVRTYEQYF	TGTGCCACCAGCAGAGAGGTCAGAACCTACGAGCAGTACTTC
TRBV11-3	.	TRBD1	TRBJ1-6	CASSLGGQINSPLHF	TGTGCCAGCAGCTTAGGGGGACAGATTAATTCACCCCTCCACTTT
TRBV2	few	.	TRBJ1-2	CASRISDSYGYTF	TGTGCCAGCAGGATTTCCGACAGCTATGGCTACACCTTC
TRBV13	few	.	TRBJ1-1	CASSLYLRAMNTEAFF	TGTGCCAGCAGCTTATACCTTAGAGCCATGAACACTGAAGCTTTCTTT
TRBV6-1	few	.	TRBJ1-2	CASSERTNYGYTF	TGTGCCAGCAGTGAGCGGACTAACTATGGCTACACCTTC
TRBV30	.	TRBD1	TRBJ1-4	CAWSVRGGDRGRKLFF	TGTGCCTGGAGTGTACGGGGGGGGGACAGGGGTCGGAAACTGTTTTTT
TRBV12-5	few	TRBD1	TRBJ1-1	CASGFTGRTGNTEAFF	TGTGCTAGTGGTTTTACGGGGAGGACAGGGAACACTGAAGCTTTCTTT
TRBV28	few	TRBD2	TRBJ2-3	CASSPAGRTLSTDTQYF	TGTGCCAGCAGTCCAGCGGGGCGGACCCTTAGCACAGATACGCAGTATTTT
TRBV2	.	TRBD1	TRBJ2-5	CASSAGDRGRETQYF	TGTGCCAGCAGCGCCGGGGACAGGGGGCGAGAGACCCAGTACTTC
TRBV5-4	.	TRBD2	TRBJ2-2	CASSLAPSGGNTGELFF	TGTGCCAGCAGCTTGGCCCCTAGCGGGGGTAACACCGGGGAGCTGTTTTTT
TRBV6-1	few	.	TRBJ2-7	CATQGQQYF	TGTGCCACCCAGGGGCAGCAGTACTTC
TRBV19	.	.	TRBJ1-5	CASSYSGTEQPQHF	TGTGCCAGTAGTTATAGCGGGACGGAACAGCCCCAGCATTTT
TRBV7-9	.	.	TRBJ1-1	CASSPQRGALSTEAFF	TGTGCCAGCAGCCCCCAGCGGGGGGCGCTGAGCACTGAAGCTTTCTTT
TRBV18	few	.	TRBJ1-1	CASSPIGQGTEAFF	TGTGCCAGCTCACCAATCGGGCAGGGCACTGAAGCTTTCTTT
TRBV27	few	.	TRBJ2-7	CASSSTGKGYPYEQYF	TGTGCCAGCAGTTCTACAGGGAAGGGATACCCCTACGAGCAGTACTTC
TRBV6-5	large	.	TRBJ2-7	CASSYFGSPYEQYF	TGTGCCAGCAGTTACTTTGGGAGTCCCTACGAGCAGTACTTC
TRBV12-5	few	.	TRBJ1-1	CASGLGAIREAFF	TGTGCTAGTGGTTTGGGGGCCATCAGGGAAGCTTTCTTT
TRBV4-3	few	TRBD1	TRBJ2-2	CASSHLSGTGQVWELFF	TGCGCCAGCAGCCATCTATCCGGGACAGGGCAAGTGTGGGAGCTGTTTTTT
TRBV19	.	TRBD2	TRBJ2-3	CASSLLAGGPYTQYF	TGTGCCAGTAGCTTACTAGCGGGGGGGCCGTATACGCAGTATTTT
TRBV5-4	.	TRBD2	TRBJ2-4	CASSFPSGGVDIQYF	TGTGCCAGCAGCTTTCCTAGCGGGGGGGTTGATATTCAGTACTTC
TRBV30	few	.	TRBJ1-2	CAWKRGSNYGYTF	TGTGCCTGGAAAAGGGGGTCCAACTATGGCTACACCTTC
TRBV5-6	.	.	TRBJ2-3	CASSLGGLTDTQYF	TGTGCCAGCAGCTTGGGGGGCCTCACAGATACGCAGTATTTT
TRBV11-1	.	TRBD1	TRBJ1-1	CASSYGQGGTEAFF	TGTGCCAGCAGCTACGGACAGGGTGGAACTGAAGCTTTCTTT
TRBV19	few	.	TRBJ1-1	CASSMRSEAFF	TGTGCCAGTAGTATGCGTTCGGAAGCTTTCTTT
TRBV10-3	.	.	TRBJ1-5	CAISVQGNQPQHF	TGTGCCATCAGCGTACAGGGTAATCAGCCCCAGCATTTT
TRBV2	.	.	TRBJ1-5	CASRYISNQPQHF	TGTGCCAGCAGGTACATCTCCAATCAGCCCCAGCATTTT
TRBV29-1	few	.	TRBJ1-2	CSASTGANYGYTF	TGCAGCGCTTCGACAGGAGCTAACTATGGCTACACCTTC
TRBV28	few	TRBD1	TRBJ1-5	CASSGEDRLSNQPQHF	TGTGCCAGCAGTGGGGAGGACAGGCTTTCCAATCAGCCCCAGCATTTT
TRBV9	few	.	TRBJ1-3	CASSVDEQEAGNTIYF	TGTGCCAGCAGCGTAGACGAGCAAGAAGCTGGAAACACCATATATTTT
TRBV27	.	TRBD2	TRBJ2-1	CASSSGLAGVNEQFF	TGTGCCAGCAGTTCGGGACTAGCGGGGGTCAATGAGCAGTTCTTC
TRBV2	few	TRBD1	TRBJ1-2	CASKNDRGSGYTF	TGTGCCAGCAAGAATGACAGGGGAAGCGGCTACACCTTC
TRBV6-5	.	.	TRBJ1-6	CASSYLQGSWSPLHF	TGTGCCAGCAGTTACCTCCAGGGGTCGTGGTCACCCCTCCACTTT
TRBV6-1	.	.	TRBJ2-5	CASSGTGRETQYF	TGTGCCAGCAGTGGTACAGGGCGAGAGACCCAGTACTTC
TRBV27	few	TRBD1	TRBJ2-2	CASSLSGTGGLGELFF	TGTGCCAGCAGTTTATCGGGGACAGGAGGCCTCGGGGAGCTGTTTTTT
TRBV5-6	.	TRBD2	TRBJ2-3	CASSLVGGGAWTQYF	TGTGCCAGCAGCTTGGTGGGCGGGGGGGCCTGGACGCAGTATTTT
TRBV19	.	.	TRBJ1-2	CASSIGDLNYGYTF	TGTGCCAGTAGTATCGGGGATCTTAACTATGGCTACACCTTC
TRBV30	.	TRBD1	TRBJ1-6	CAWSVPGQLFSLHF	TGTGCCTGGAGTGTACCGGGACAGTTATTTTCCCTCCACTTT
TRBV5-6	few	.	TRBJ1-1	CASSFDQLNTEAFF	TGTGCCAGCAGCTTTGATCAGTTAAACACTGAAGCTTTCTTT
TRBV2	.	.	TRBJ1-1	CASLEGRAEAFF	TGTGCCAGCCTTGAGGGTAGAGCTGAAGCTTTCTTT
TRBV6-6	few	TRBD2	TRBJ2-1	CASRLAGVTNEQFF	TGTGCCAGCAGGTTAGCGGGGGTAACAAATGAGCAGTTCTTC
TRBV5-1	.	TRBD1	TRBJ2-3	CASSDRTGTDTQYF	TGCGCCAGCAGCGACCGGACAGGGACAGATACGCAGTATTTT
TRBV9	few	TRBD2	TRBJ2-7	CASSVGAAGGYEQYF	TGTGCCAGCAGCGTGGGGGCTGCGGGGGGATACGAGCAGTACTTC
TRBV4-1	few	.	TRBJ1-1	CASSQANTEAFF	TGCGCCAGCAGCCAAGCTAACACTGAAGCTTTCTTT
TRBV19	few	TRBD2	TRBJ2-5	CASTLGQPGLAGETQYF	TGTGCCAGTACCCTGGGGCAACCGGGACTAGCGGGGGAGACCCAGTACTTC
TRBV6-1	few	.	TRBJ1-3	CASTRAPFSGNTIYF	TGTGCCAGCACCAGGGCCCCCTTCTCTGGAAACACCATATATTTT
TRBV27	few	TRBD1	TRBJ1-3	CASRRTGLQGNTIYF	TGTGCCAGCAGGAGGACAGGGCTTCAGGGAAACACCATATATTTT
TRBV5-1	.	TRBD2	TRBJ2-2	CASSASGGAPGELFF	TGCGCCAGCAGCGCTAGCGGGGGCGCCCCCGGGGAGCTGTTTTTT
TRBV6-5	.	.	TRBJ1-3	CASRQPRNTIYF	TGTGCCAGCCGACAACCCCGCAACACCATATATTTT
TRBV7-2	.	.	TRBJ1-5	CASSPEGRAGGNQPQHF	TGTGCCAGCAGCCCCGAGGGTCGGGCCGGAGGCAATCAGCCCCAGCATTTT
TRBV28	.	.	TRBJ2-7	CASSFPDSGYEQYF	TGTGCCAGCAGTTTTCCGGATTCCGGGTACGAGCAGTACTTC
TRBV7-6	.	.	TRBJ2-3	CASSLMGMGPDTQYF	TGTGCCAGCAGCTTGATGGGAATGGGGCCAGATACGCAGTATTTT